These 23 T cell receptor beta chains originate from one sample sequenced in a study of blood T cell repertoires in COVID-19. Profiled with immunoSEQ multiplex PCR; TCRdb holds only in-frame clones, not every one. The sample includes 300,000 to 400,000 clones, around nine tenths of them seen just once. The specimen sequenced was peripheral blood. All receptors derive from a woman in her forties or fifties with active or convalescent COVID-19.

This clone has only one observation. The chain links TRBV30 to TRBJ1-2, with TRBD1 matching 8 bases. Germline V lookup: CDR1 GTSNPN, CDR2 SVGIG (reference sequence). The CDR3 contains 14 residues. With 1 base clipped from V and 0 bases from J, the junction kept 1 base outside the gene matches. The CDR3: CAWSGQGSNYGYTF. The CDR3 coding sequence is TGTGCCTGGAGTGGACAGGGGTCTAACTATGGCTACACCTTC.

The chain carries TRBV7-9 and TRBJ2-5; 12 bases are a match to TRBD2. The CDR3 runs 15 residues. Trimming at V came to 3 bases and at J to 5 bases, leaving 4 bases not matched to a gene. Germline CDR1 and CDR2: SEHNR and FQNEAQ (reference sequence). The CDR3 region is CASSFPTSGSETQYF. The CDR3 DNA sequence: TGTGCCAGCAGCTTCCCGACTAGCGGGAGTGAGACCCAGTACTTC.

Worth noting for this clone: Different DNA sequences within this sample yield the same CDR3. The CDR3 reads CASREGRYGYTF. The DNA of the CDR3 is TGTGCCAGTCGAGAAGGGAGGTATGGCTACACCTTC. J is TRBJ1-2 and V is TRBV28; D gene uncertain. Germline CDR1 and CDR2: MDHEN and SYDVKM. V lost 9 bases and J lost 5, with 13 bases in between. The CDR3 sequence is 12 residues long.

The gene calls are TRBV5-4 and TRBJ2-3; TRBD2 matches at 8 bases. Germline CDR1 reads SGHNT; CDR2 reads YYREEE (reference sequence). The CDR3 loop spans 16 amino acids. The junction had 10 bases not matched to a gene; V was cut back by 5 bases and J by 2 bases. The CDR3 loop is CASRRYGGANTDTQYF. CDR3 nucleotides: TGTGCCAGCAGAAGGTACGGGGGGGCGAACACAGATACGCAGTATTTT.

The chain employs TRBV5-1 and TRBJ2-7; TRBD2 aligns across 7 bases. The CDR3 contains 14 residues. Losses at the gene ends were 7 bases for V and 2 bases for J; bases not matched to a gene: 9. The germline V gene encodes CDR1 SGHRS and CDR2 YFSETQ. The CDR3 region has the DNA TGCGCCAGCTGGGCTAGCGGTATTCCCTACGAGCAGTACTTC. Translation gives CASWASGIPYEQYF.

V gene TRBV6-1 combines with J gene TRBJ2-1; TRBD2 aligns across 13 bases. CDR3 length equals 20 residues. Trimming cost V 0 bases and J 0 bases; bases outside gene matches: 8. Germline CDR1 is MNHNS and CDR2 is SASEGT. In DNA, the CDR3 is TGTGCCAGCAGTGAAGCGCCGGTCGGGACTAGCGGGACCTCCTACAATGAGCAGTTCTTC. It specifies CASSEAPVGTSGTSYNEQFF.

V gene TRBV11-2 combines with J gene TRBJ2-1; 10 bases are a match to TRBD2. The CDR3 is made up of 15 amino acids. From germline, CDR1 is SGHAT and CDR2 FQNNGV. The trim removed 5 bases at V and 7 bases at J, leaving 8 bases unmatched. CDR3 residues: CASSLSGGAENEQFF. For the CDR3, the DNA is TGTGCCAGCAGCCTAAGCGGGGGGGCCGAAAATGAGCAGTTCTTC.

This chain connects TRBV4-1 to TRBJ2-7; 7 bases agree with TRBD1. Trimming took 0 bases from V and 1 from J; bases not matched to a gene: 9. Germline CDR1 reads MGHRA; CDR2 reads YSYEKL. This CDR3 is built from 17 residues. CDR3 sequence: CASSQESPTGWSYEQYF. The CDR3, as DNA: TGCGCCAGCAGCCAAGAAAGTCCGACAGGGTGGTCCTACGAGCAGTACTTC.

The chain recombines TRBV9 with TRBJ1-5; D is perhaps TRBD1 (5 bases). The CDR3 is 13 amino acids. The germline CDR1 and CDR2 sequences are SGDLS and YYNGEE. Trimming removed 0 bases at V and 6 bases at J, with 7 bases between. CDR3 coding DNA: TGTGCCAGCAGCGTAGAAACAGGTCAGCCCCAGCATTTT. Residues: CASSVETGQPQHF. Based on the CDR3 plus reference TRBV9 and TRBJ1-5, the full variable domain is DSGVTQTPKHLITATGQRVTLRCSPRSGDLSVYWYQQSLDQGLQFLIQYYNGEERAKGNILERFSAQQFPDLHSELNLSSLELGDSALYFCASSVETGQPQHFGDGTRLSIL.

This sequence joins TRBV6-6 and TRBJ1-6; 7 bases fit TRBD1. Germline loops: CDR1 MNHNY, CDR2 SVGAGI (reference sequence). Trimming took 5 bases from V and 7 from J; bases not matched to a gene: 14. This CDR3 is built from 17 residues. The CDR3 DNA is TGTGCCAGCAGTCGCGGATACAGGGACAGTCTAAATTCACCCCTCCACTTT. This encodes CASSRGYRDSLNSPLHF.

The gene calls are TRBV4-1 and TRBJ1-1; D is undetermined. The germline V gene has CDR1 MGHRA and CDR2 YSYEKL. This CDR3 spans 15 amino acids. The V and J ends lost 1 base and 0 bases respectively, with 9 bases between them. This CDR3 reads CASSQGAFMNTEAFF. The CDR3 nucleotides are TGCGCCAGCAGCCAAGGGGCATTCATGAACACTGAAGCTTTCTTT.

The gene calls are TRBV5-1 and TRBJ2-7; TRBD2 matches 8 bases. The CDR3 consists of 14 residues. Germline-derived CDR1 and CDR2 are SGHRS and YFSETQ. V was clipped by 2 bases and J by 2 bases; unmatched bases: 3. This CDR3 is CASSFSGVTYEQYF. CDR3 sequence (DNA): TGCGCCAGCAGCTTTAGCGGGGTAACCTACGAGCAGTACTTC.

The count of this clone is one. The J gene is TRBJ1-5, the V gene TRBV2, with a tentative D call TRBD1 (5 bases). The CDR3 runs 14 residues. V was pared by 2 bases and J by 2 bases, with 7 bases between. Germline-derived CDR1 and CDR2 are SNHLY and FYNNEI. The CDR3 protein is CASSETTGNQPQHF. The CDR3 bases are TGTGCCAGCAGTGAAACGACAGGCAATCAGCCCCAGCATTTT.

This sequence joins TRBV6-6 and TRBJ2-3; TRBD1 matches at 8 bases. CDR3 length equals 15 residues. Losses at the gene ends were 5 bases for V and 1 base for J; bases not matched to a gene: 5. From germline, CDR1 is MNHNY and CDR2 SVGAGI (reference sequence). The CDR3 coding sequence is TGTGCCAGCAGTCAGGGGGCGCAGGGCACAGATACGCAGTATTTT. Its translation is CASSQGAQGTDTQYF.

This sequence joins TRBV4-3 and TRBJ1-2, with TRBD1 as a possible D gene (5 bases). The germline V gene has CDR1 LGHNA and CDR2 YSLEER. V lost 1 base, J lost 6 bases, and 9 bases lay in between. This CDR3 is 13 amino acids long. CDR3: CASSQVGGDGYTF. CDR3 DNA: TGCGCCAGCAGCCAAGTAGGAGGGGATGGCTACACCTTC.

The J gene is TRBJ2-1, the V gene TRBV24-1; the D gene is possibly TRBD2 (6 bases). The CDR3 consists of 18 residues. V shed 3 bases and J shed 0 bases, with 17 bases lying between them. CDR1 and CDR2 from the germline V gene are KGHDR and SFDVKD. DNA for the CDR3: TGTGCCACCAGTGATCCCGCCCCTCGCGGGACCTCCTACAATGAGCAGTTCTTC. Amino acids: CATSDPAPRGTSYNEQFF.

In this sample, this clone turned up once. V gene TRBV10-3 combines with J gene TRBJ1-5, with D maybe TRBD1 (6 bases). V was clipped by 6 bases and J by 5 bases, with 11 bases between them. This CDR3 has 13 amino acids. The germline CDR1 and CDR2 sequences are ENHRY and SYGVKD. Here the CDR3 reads CAIRPGQDQPQHF. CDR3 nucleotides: TGTGCCATCAGACCGGGACAAGATCAGCCCCAGCATTTT.

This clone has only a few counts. CDR3 nucleotides: TGTGCCAGCAGCTTAAGCGGTCAGTTCTCTGGAAACACCATATATTTT. Its translation: CASSLSGQFSGNTIYF. The V and J genes are TRBV7-3 and TRBJ1-3; D not certain. Trimming removed 1 base at V and 0 bases at J, with 10 bases between. Germline assignment: CDR1 SGHTA and CDR2 FQGTGA. The CDR3 runs 16 residues.

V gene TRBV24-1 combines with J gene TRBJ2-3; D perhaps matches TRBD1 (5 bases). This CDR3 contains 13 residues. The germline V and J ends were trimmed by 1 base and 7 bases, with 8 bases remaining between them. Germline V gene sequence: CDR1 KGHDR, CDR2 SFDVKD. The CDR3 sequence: CATSDLPGNTQYF. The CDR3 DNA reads TGTGCCACCAGTGATTTACCAGGGAATACGCAGTATTTT.

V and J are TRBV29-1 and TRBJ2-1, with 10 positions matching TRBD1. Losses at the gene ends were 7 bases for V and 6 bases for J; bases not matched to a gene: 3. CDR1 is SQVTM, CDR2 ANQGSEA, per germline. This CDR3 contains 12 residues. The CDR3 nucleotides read TGCAGCGCCGACAGGGGGCCCAATGAGCAGTTCTTC. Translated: CSADRGPNEQFF.

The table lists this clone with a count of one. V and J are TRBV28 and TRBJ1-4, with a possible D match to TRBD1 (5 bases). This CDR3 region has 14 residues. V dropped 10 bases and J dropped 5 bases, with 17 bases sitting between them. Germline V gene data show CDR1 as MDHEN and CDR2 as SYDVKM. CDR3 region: CATAGQERNEKLFF. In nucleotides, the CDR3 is TGTGCCACAGCAGGACAAGAAAGAAATGAAAAACTGTTTTTT.

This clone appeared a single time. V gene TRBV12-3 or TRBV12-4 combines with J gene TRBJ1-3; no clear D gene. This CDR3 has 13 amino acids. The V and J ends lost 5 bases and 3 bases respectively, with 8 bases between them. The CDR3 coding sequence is TGTGCCAGCAGTGTTTCACATGGAAACACCATATATTTT. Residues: CASSVSHGNTIYF.

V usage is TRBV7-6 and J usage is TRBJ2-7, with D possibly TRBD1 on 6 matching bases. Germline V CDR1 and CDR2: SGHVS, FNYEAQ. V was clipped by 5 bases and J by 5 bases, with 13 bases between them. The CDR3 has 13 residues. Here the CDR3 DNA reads TGTGCCAGCAGCCTTACAGGGCGCAACGAGCAGTACTTC. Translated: CASSLTGRNEQYF.